The 5 T cell receptor beta chains below come from one sample, sequenced in a study of T-cell memory formation after mild COVID-19 (dated by TCRdb to the early 2020s). The library came from 5' RACE. Sequencing instrument: Illumina NovaSeq 6000. In-frame beta chains were kept once TCRdb had trimmed the public reads at Q25 with fastp and called clones with MiXCR. Rows are combined by CDR3 protein, so each entry shows the most common genes and DNA. The sample contains about 560,000 distinct CDR3 sequences, 20% to 25% of them found a single time. Roughly 8.1% of the sample is held by the ten biggest clonotypes. The source material was PBMCs or a T cell subset sorted from them (not recorded which). The receptors shown here come from an adult woman who had mild COVID-19 (a few samples of this study predate the infection). The sample titles of this study are shuffled in the database, so cell type and time point are left out; the donor was told from shared clones.

This clonotype was seen a few times. The chain has TRBV15 and TRBJ2-2, with 13 bases lining up with TRBD2. The V and J ends lost 8 bases and 6 bases, in that order; junction bases with no gene match: 9. CDR1 is LNHNV and CDR2 is YYDKDF in the germline V gene (reference sequence). The CDR3 has 16 residues. CDR3 sequence reads: CATRLAGGRISGELFF. CDR3 bases: TGTGCCACCCGACTAGCGGGGGGTAGAATTTCCGGGGAGCTGTTTTTT.

This clonotype was counted a few times. The rearrangement uses TRBV20-1 and TRBJ2-7; 8 bases are shared with TRBD1. The germline CDR1 and CDR2 sequences are DFQATT and SNEGSKA (reference sequence). The CDR3 runs 13 residues. V lost 2 bases and J lost 6; bases outside the gene matches: 6. The CDR3 protein is CSARRQGASEQYF. CDR3 DNA: TGCAGTGCTAGAAGGCAGGGGGCCTCCGAGCAGTACTTC.

This clonotype was counted many times. This chain links TRBV7-9 with TRBJ2-1, with TRBD2 identical over 9 bases. The V segment lost 5 bases and the J segment 8 bases; nucleotides outside the gene matches: 4. This CDR3 is 13 amino acids long. Per germline, CDR1 SEHNR and CDR2 FQNEAQ (reference sequence). Here the CDR3 DNA reads TGTGCCAGCAGCCTGAGGACTAGCGATGAGCAGTTCTTC. Translated, it gives CASSLRTSDEQFF.

V is TRBV7-6 and J is TRBJ2-2; 13 bases agree with TRBD2. Losses at the gene ends were 5 bases for V and 9 bases for J; bases not matched to a gene: 12. Germline V CDR1 and CDR2: SGHVS, FNYEAQ. The CDR3 runs to 17 residues. Here the CDR3 reads CASSDHNPGLAGRELFF. CDR3 nucleotide sequence: TGTGCCAGCAGCGACCACAACCCGGGACTAGCGGGAAGGGAGCTGTTTTTT.

The gene calls are TRBV11-2 and TRBJ1-2; D not resolved. The CDR3 runs 13 residues. The germline V and J ends were trimmed by 2 bases and 7 bases, with 11 bases remaining between them. CDR1 and CDR2 from the germline V gene are SGHAT and FQNNGV. The CDR3: CASSLRVASGYTF. CDR3 nucleotides: TGTGCCAGCAGCTTAAGAGTAGCAAGTGGCTACACCTTC.